This TCR beta chain was found in a study of shared clonotypes between healthy human individuals. General study results and limits: Incomplete sequencing of sorted subsets was indicated by rarefaction despite large depth.

Trimming took 0 bases from V and 1 from J; bases not matched to a gene: 2. Germline V gene lookup returns CDR1 WNHNN and CDR2 SYGVQD (reference sequence). CDR3 size: 16 residues. Turning to this clone: Its target is unknown.

For every subset, genomic DNA was evenly distributed across several immunoSEQ plates. Here immunoSEQ multiplex PCR was the method, and the copy in TCRdb shows in-frame clones only, minus some. The sample lists 2 million to 2.5 million clones, nearly 97% occurring once. CD4+ cells were split into CD45RA+ naive and CD45RA-negative memory subsets. The origin of this receptor is a man younger than 35 in good health. The J gene is TRBJ2-3, the V gene TRBV10-1, with 9 bases matching TRBD1. Sequenced: naive CD4+ T cells sorted from blood. Subset specified: CD45RA+ positively selected. The CDR3 DNA follows: TGCGCCAGCAGTGAGTCGAGGACAGGGGGCACAGATACGCAGTATTTT. Translating gives CASSESRTGGTDTQYF.